This T cell receptor beta chain derives from a study of T cells in lung cancer brain metastases (dated by TCRdb to 2016 to 2019). About the full investigation: Of the 20 to 25 patients, 15 to 17 had a history of tobacco use, with a median of around 41 pack-years. About 90% of the roughly 20 patients received no interval therapy between primary and metastasis resection. A median interval of about 340 days was observed between acquisition of the primary and brain metastasis specimens. In this study, the TCR beta CDR3 repertoires of fully resected primary non-small cell lung cancers were compared with those of paired brain metastases. The cohort included about 20 patients who provided 40 or so specimens, with each patient contributing one primary lung lesion and one brain metastasis. Of the patients, about a dozen were female and several were male, and their median age at first diagnosis was roughly 56 years. Primary and metastatic specimens both had an average DNA integrity number of around 4, with no significant difference between the two sites. On the study overall, not on this receptor specifically: The study could not control for the effects of preoperative corticosteroids on T cell infiltration in brain metastases. DNA fragmentation in the FFPE samples may have prevented recovery of the complete infiltrating T cell repertoire. Most clones were specific to a single lesion, and paired lesions overlapped only to a limited degree (mean Morisita index around 0.23). Compared with their paired primaries, brain metastases had significantly fewer unique productive clones (median about 1,600 versus 5,000). In brain metastases, the ten most abundant clones accounted for a significantly larger fraction of the repertoire than in primaries, a finding that suggests clonal expansion.

Trimming takes 0 bases off V and 4 bases off J; junction bases not matched to a gene: 16. The germline V gene gives CDR1 as SGDLS and CDR2 as YYNGEE. The CDR3 numbers 20 residues from cysteine through phenylalanine. CDR3 DNA is the only sequence kept; it has 60 bases, read in frame from the first base. Resection was performed in the patients for synchronous oligometastatic disease or for delayed recurrence of a solitary brain metastasis. To avoid including cancers other than NSCLC, any patient with a history of multiple malignancies was excluded. Tumor areas were macrodissected from a few deparaffinized about 9.7 um unstained sections guided by marked H&E slides. All specimens were formalin-fixed and paraffin-embedded (FFPE). The AllPrep DNA/RNA FFPE Kit was used to extract genomic DNA. Each sample received roughly 2 to 5.5 ug of genomic DNA as input, and the DNA input was kept equal within each pair of samples. TCR beta libraries were built with the immunoSEQ hsTCRbeta Kit using multiplexed V and J gene primers in two PCR steps. Pooled libraries, together with positive and negative controls, were sequenced on an Illumina MiSeq with a 100-cycle paired-end protocol. As for the original processing: The immunoSEQ vendor processed the raw data into normalized, annotated TCR beta repertoire reports. Richness was defined as unique clones by nucleotide sequence, and total richness was extrapolated with the iChao1 and Efron-Thisted estimators. To characterize and compare the paired lesions, the analysis used Pielou's evenness, Simpson's index, the proportional abundance of the top-ten clones, and the Morisita overlap index. TCRdb's version of the immuneACCESS table is confined to in-frame rearrangements and falls short of the full clone set. An unresolved V gene accounts for under half of the shortfall where checked; the remainder is of unknown origin. V, J and clone size reflect that table, while D and trimming were determined from the DNA. The sample has approximately 6,700 clones on record, about nine tenths of them singletons. The ten biggest clones cover under 5.5% of the sample.

Notes on this clone: Its target antigen remains unknown. Within one base of it there is no much larger clone, and no base qualities were kept.

This receptor was taken from a man between 50 and 59 years old with non-small cell lung cancer. The chain is made from TRBV9 and TRBJ2-1; 10 bases in the middle match TRBD2. The sample comprised tumor tissue from the primary lung tumor. The cell subset or site label, as the study defines it: primary lung cancer lesion. The bases read TGTGCCAGCAGCGTAGTGGGTCCTAGCGGGGGCAAGAACGAATACAATGAGCAGTTCTTC. This gives the protein CASSVVGPSGGKNEYNEQFF.